This entry features one TCR beta chain sequence. The antigen is undetermined. The record originates from a study of a mutant IDH1 vaccine in newly diagnosed glioma. Study-level findings and limits: Vaccine-induced immune responses occurred in 93.3% of patients.

Time point: week 23, last vaccination. Doses consisted of 300 ug of mutant IDH1 20-mer peptide each, paired with topical imiquimod. CDR1 is MGHDK, CDR2 SYGVNS, per germline. The V end lost 3 bases, the J end lost 1 base, and 15 bases lay between the germline ends. This CDR3 spans 16 amino acids. TCRdb keeps only in-frame clones here, not all; method: immunoSEQ multiplex PCR. In the table there are tens of thousands of clones, about 75% of which are singletons. The gene calls are TRBV25-1 and TRBJ2-5; D might be TRBD2 (7 bases). This sequence originates from a man aged 50 to 59 with glioma. Sequenced material: PBMCs, taken from a glioma patient whose treatment included an IDH1 peptide vaccine. As DNA, the CDR3 is TGTGCCAGCAGTGACCTCCGGGGGGCACGCCAAGAGACCCAGTACTTC. It yields the protein CASSDLRGARQETQYF.